This T cell receptor beta chain was recovered during a study of T cell clonality in common variable immunodeficiency. Points from the study as a whole: Links between repertoire features and CVID complications were heterogeneity-limited.

This clone was detected ten times or more. What it binds is not known. The sequence runs out 3 residues before the end of the CDR3; the remainder is reconstructed from the germline J gene. Between the trimmed V and J ends, which lost 7 bases and 5 bases, there was a span of 14 bases. The CDR3 has 14 amino acids. CDR1 is SNHLY and CDR2 is FYNNEI in the germline V gene. TCRdb's copy holds only in-frame clones and misses some; the assay was immunoSEQ multiplex PCR. The repertoire has approximately 50,000 clones, none seen only once; the ten largest take more than 2%. The clonotype was recovered from a person aged 18-70 years in good health. Material: peripheral blood mononuclear cells. This sequence joins TRBV2 and TRBJ1-4; no reliable D call. CDR3 residues: CASTGEAVNEKLFF. The sequenced part of the CDR3 DNA is TGTGCCAGCACAGGCGAAGCGGTAAATGAAAAA.